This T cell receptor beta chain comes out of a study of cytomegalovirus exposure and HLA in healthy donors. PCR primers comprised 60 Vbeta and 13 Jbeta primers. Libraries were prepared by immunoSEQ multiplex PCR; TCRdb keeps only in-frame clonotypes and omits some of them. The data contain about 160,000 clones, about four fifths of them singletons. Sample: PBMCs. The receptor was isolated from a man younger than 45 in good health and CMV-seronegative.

The CDR3 DNA is TGTGCCAGCAGCTTCCCTTATCAGGGTGGCTACACCTTC. The encoded protein is CASSFPYQGGYTF. The chain links TRBV11-2 to TRBJ1-2; possible D gene TRBD1, 5 bases. Germline CDR1 and CDR2: SGHAT and FQNNGV. V was trimmed by 3 bases and J by 7 bases, leaving 12 bases between them. The CDR3 has 13 residues. Full variable domain (missing parts from reference TRBV11-2 and TRBJ1-2): EAGVAQSPRYKIIEKRQSVAFWCNPISGHATLYWYQQILGQGPKLLIQFQNNGVVDDSQLPKDRFSAERLKGVDSTLKIQPAKLEDSAVYLCASSFPYQGGYTFGSGTRLTVV.